This record concerns one T cell receptor (beta chain) sequence. The sample comes from a study of T cell responses to AZD1222 COVID-19 vaccine. The CDR3 is 19 residues long. The V end was cut by 3 bases, the J end by 1 base, with 24 bases between. The V gene's germline CDR1 is MNHEY and CDR2 SMNVEV (reference sequence). Profiled with immunoSEQ multiplex PCR; TCRdb holds only in-frame clones, not every one. This table has more than 150,000 clones, approximately 90% appearing once. This TCR came from an adult who received the AZD1222 COVID-19 vaccine. This sequence joins TRBV27 and TRBJ1-1, with D perhaps TRBD1 (5 bases). The sample here was peripheral blood, taken 28 days after the second AZD1222 dose. The CDR3 spells CASSFTGGRLRLENTEAFF. CDR3 in DNA: TGTGCCAGCAGTTTCACAGGCGGCAGGCTGAGGCTAGAGAACACTGAAGCTTTCTTT.